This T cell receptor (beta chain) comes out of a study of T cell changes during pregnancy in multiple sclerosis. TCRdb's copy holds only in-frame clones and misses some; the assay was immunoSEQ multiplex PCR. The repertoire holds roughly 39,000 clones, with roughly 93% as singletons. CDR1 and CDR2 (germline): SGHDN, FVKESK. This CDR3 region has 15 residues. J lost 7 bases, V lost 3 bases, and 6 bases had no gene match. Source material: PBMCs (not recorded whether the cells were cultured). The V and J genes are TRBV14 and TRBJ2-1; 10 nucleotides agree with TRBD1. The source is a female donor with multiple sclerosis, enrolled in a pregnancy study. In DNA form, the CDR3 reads TGTGCCAGCAGCCATCTGGACAGGGGGGGAAATGAGCAGTTCTTC. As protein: CASSHLDRGGNEQFF.